This T cell receptor (beta chain) emerged from a study of shared clonotypes between healthy human individuals. Here immunoSEQ multiplex PCR was the method, and the copy in TCRdb shows in-frame clones only, minus some. Here the sample spans about 490,000 clones, roughly 80% being singletons. Trimming shortened V by 3 bases and J by 6 bases, and 9 bases separated the two germline ends. This CDR3 has 12 residues. The germline V gene has CDR1 KGHSH and CDR2 LQKENI. The rearrangement uses TRBV18 and TRBJ2-7; a weak D match, TRBD1 (5 bases). Sequenced input: PBMCs. The receptor was derived from a woman between 35 and 50 years old in good health. Some clones in this sample may be carry-over from other donors' samples. The CDR3 sequence: CASSPQGPEQYF. The CDR3 bases are TGTGCCAGCTCACCCCAGGGCCCCGAGCAGTACTTC.